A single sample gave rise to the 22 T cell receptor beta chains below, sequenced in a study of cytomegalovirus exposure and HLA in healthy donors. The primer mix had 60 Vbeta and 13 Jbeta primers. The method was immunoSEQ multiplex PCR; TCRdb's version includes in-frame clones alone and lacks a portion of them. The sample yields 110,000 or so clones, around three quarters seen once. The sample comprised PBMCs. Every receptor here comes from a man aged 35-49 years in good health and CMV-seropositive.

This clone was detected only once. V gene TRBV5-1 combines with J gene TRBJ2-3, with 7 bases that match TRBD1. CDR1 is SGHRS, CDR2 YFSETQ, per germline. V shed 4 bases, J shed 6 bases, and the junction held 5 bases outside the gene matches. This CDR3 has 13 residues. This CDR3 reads CASSHDRDDTQYF. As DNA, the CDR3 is TGCGCCAGCAGCCACGACAGGGATGATACGCAGTATTTT.

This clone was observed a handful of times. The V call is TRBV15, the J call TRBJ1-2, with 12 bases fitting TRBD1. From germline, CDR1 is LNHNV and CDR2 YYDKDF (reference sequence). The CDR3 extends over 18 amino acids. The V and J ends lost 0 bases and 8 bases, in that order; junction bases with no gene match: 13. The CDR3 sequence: CATSRERRIGTGGKGYTF. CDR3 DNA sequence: TGTGCCACCAGCAGAGAGAGGCGAATAGGGACAGGGGGCAAGGGCTACACCTTC.

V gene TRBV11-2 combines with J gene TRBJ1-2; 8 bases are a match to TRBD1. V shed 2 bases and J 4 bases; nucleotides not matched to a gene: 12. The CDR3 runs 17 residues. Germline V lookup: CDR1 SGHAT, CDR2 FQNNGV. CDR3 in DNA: TGTGCCAGCAGCTTAACCAGGGGGCGGGCAGGGACCTATGGCTACACCTTC. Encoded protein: CASSLTRGRAGTYGYTF.

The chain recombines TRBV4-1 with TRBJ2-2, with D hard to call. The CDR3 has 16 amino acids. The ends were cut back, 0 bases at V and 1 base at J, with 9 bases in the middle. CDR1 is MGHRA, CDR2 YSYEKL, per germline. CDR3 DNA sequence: TGCGCCAGCAGCCAAGAATCTACCCAGAACACCGGGGAGCTGTTTTTT. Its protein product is CASSQESTQNTGELFF.

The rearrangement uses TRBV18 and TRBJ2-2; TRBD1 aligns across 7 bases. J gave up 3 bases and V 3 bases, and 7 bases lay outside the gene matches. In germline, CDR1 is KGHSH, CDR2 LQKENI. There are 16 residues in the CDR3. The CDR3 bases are TGTGCCAGCTCACCGCCGAACAGGGGTTACACCGGGGAGCTGTTTTTT. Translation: CASSPPNRGYTGELFF.

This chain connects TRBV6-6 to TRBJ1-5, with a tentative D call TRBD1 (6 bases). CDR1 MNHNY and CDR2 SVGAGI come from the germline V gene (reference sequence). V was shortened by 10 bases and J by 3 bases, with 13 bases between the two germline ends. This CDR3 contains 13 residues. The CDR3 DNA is TGTGCCATCCGAGACAGGTACAATCAGCCCCAGCATTTT. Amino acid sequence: CAIRDRYNQPQHF.

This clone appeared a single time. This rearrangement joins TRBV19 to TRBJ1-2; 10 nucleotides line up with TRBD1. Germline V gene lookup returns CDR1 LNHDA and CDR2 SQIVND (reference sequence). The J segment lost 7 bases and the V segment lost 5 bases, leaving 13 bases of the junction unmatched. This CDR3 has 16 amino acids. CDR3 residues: CASSSRGTGEKPGYTF. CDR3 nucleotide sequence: TGTGCCAGTAGTTCCCGAGGGACAGGGGAGAAACCTGGCTACACCTTC.

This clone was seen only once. The DNA for the CDR3 is TGTGCCAGCAGCGCACAGGGGCTTGGCTACACCTTC. It encodes CASSAQGLGYTF. The V gene is TRBV6-1, the J gene TRBJ1-2; 7 nucleotides agree with TRBD1. This CDR3 has 12 residues. Germline values: CDR1 MNHNS, CDR2 SASEGT. The V segment lost 6 bases and the J segment 7 bases; nucleotides outside the gene matches: 5.

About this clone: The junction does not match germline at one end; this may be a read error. CDR3 protein: CASSYNGGVNSQYF. CDR3 in DNA: TGCGCCAGCTCGTATAACGGGGGTGTAAACAGTCAGTACTTC. The V gene is TRBV5-1, the J gene TRBJ2-4, with a possible D match to TRBD2 (6 bases). CDR1 is SGHRS, CDR2 YFSETQ, per germline. This CDR3 contains 14 residues.

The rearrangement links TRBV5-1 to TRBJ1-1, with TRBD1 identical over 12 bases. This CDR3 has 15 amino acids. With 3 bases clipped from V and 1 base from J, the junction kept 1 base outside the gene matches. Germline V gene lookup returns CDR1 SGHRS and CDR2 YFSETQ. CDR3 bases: TGCGCCAGCAGCTGGGGACAGGGGGCGAACACTGAAGCTTTCTTT. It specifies CASSWGQGANTEAFF.

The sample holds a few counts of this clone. The CDR3 DNA is TGTGCCAGCAGCTCCCTAGGGTCGGCGGGGATCACAGATACGCAGTATTTT. Translated: CASSSLGSAGITDTQYF. This chain joins TRBV7-2 and TRBJ2-3, with a tentative D call TRBD2 (6 bases). CDR3 length: 17 residues. Trimming pared 4 bases from V and 2 bases from J, leaving 19 bases between. CDR1 is SGHTA and CDR2 is FQGNSA in the germline V gene.

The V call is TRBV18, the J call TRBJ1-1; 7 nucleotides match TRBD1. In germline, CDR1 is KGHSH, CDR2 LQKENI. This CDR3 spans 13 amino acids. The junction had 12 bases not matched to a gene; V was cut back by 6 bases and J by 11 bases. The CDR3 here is CASSHVQGIGAFF. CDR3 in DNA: TGTGCCAGCTCCCATGTACAGGGGATTGGCGCTTTCTTT. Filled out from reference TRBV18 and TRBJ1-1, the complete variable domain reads NAGVMQNPRHLVRRRGQEARLRCSPMKGHSHVYWYRQLPEEGLKFMVYLQKENIIDESGMPKERFSAEFPKEGPSILRIQQVVRGDSAAYFCASSHVQGIGAFFGQGTRLTVV.

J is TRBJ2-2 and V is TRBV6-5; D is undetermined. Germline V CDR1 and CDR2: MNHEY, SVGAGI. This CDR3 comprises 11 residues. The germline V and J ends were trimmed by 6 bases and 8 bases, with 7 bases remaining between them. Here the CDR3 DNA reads TGTGCCAGCAGCCTTTTAGGGGAGCTGTTTTTT. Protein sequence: CASSLLGELFF.

Here the CDR3 reads CASSSGQGVNQPQHF. The CDR3 nucleotides are TGTGCCAGCAGCAGCGGACAGGGGGTCAATCAGCCCCAGCATTTT. The chain links TRBV11-1 to TRBJ1-5; TRBD1 matches at 10 bases. In germline, CDR1 is SGHAT, CDR2 FQDESV (reference sequence). The ends lost 5 bases at V and 3 bases at J; junction bases unmatched: 4. CDR3 length: 15 residues.

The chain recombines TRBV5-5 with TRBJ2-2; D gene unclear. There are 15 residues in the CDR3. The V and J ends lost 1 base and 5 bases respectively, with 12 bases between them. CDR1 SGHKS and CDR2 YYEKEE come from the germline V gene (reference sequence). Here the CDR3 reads CASSLLNPFTGELFF. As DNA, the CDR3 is TGTGCCAGCAGCTTGCTAAATCCTTTTACCGGGGAGCTGTTTTTT.

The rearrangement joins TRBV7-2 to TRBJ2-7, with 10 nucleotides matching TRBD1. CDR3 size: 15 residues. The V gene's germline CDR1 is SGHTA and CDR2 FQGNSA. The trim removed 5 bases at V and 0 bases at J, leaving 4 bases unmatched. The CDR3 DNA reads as TGTGCCAGCAGCCTGACAGGGGGCGCCTCCTACGAGCAGTACTTC. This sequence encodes CASSLTGGASYEQYF.

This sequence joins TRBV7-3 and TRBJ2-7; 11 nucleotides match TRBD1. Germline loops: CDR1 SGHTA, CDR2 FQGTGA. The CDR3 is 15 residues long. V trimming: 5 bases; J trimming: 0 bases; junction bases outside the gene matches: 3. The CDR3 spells CASSLGTGGSYEQYF. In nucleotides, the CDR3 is TGTGCCAGCAGCCTAGGGACAGGGGGCTCCTACGAGCAGTACTTC. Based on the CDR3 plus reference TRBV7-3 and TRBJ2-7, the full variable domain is GAGVSQTPSNKVTEKGKYVELRCDPISGHTALYWYRQSLGQGPEFLIYFQGTGAADDSGLPNDRFFAVRPEGSVSTLKIQRTERGDSAVYLCASSLGTGGSYEQYFGPGTRLTVT.

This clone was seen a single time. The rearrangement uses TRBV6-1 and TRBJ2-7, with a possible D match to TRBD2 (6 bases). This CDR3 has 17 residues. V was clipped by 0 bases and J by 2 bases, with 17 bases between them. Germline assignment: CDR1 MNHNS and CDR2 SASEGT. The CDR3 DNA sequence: TGTGCCAGCAGTGAAGCTCGGGGCGGGGAAGCTGCCTACGAGCAGTACTTC. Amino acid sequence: CASSEARGGEAAYEQYF.

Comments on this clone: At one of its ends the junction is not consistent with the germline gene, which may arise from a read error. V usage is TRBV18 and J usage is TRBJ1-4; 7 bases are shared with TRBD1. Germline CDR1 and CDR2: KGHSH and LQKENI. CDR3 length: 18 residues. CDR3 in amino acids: CASSPDQGTASSNERLFF. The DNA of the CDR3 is TGTGCCAGCTCACCGGACCAAGGGACAGCCTCATCTAATGAAAGACTGTTTTTT. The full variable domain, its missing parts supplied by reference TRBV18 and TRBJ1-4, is NAGVMQNPRHLVRRRGQEARLRCSPMKGHSHVYWYRQLPEEGLKFMVYLQKENIIDESGMPKERFSAEFPKEGPSILRIQQVVRGDSAAYFCASSPDQGTASSNERLFFGSGTQLSVL.

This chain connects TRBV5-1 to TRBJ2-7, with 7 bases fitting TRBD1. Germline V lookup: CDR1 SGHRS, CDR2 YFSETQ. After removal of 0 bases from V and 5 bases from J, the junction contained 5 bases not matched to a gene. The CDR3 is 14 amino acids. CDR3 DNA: TGCGCCAGCAGCTTGGGGGACAGCCGCAACGAGCAGTACTTC. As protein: CASSLGDSRNEQYF.

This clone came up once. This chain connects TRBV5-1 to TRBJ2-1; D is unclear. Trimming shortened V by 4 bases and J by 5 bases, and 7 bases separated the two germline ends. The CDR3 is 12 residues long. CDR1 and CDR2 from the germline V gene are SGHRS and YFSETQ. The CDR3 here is CASSISHNEQFF. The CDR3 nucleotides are TGCGCCAGCAGCATCAGTCACAATGAGCAGTTCTTC.

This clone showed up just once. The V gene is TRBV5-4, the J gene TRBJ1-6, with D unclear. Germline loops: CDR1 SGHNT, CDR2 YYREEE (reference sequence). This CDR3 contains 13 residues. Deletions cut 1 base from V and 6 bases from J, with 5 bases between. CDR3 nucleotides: TGTGCCAGCAGCTTGTTAGCTAATTCACCCCTCCACTTT. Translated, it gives CASSLLANSPLHF.